The 27 T cell receptor beta chains below were found in one sample sequenced in a study of blood T cell repertoires in COVID-19. Assay used: immunoSEQ multiplex PCR; TCRdb lists only in-frame clones, some missing. Of fewer than 300,000 clones in the sample, approximately 90% were seen once. Sequenced: PBMCs or T cells enriched from blood (not recorded which). These receptors originate from a woman between 40 and 55 years old with acute COVID-19.

This rearrangement joins TRBV6-2 or TRBV6-3 to TRBJ1-1; D not certain. Trimming left V 0 bases short and J 4 bases short, with 9 bases between. CDR3 length equals 14 residues. Germline V lookup: CDR1 MNHEY, CDR2 SVGEGT. The CDR3: CASSYSVLSTEAFF. The CDR3 DNA reads as TGTGCCAGCAGTTACTCCGTTTTGAGCACTGAAGCTTTCTTT.

This rearrangement joins TRBV28 to TRBJ2-1; TRBD1 aligns across 9 bases. Germline lookup yields CDR1 MDHEN and CDR2 SYDVKM. This CDR3 is 15 amino acids long. The V gene end was trimmed by 3 bases and the J gene end by 8 bases; junction bases not matched to a gene: 8. CDR3 DNA sequence: TGTGCCAGCAGTTTTCCGGGACAGGGATTGGATGAGCAGTTCTTC. It translates to CASSFPGQGLDEQFF.

The V call is TRBV28, the J call TRBJ1-2, with D possibly being TRBD1 (5 bases). V lost 2 bases, J lost 4 bases, and 11 bases lay in between. The CDR3 is 14 amino acids. CDR1 is MDHEN, CDR2 SYDVKM, per germline. CDR3 DNA: TGTGCCAGCAGTTTAATAGGGGCACCCTATGGCTACACCTTC. It yields the protein CASSLIGAPYGYTF.

V is TRBV30 and J is TRBJ2-2, with 9 bases lining up with TRBD2. J gave up 1 base and V 0 bases, and 0 bases lay outside the gene matches. Germline assignment: CDR1 GTSNPN and CDR2 SVGIG (reference sequence). This CDR3 has 15 residues. CDR3 in amino acids: CAWSVLAGNTGELFF. CDR3 bases: TGTGCCTGGAGTGTACTAGCGGGGAACACCGGGGAGCTGTTTTTT.

Note on this clone: Other DNA sequences of this sample code for an identical CDR3. The CDR3 DNA follows: TGTGCCAGCTCTTCAGACAGAAACACTGAAGCTTTCTTT. This sequence encodes CASSSDRNTEAFF. V is TRBV18 and J is TRBJ1-1; perhaps TRBD1 as D (5 bases). The germline CDR1 and CDR2 sequences are KGHSH and LQKENI. CDR3 size: 13 residues. Trimming pared 6 bases from V and 2 bases from J, leaving 10 bases between.

V is TRBV5-6 and J is TRBJ1-4; D uncertain. Germline-derived CDR1 and CDR2 are SGHDT and YYEEEE. The CDR3 totals 14 residues. V was cut by 0 bases and J by 8 bases, with 11 bases left in between. CDR3 sequence: CASSLEQYGEKLFF. CDR3 DNA sequence: TGTGCCAGCAGCTTGGAACAGTATGGGGAAAAACTGTTTTTT.

The V call is TRBV29-1, the J call TRBJ2-7, with 7 bases fitting TRBD1. Germline V lookup: CDR1 SQVTM, CDR2 ANQGSEA. The CDR3 has 13 residues. Trimming removed 2 bases from V and 3 bases from J; junction bases left unmatched: 4. The CDR3 DNA sequence: TGCAGCGTTGAATGGCAGGGGGACTACGAGCAGTACTTC. This gives the protein CSVEWQGDYEQYF.

The chain carries TRBV28 and TRBJ1-2; a weak D match, TRBD1 (6 bases). Trimming pared 10 bases from V and 7 bases from J, leaving 22 bases between. Germline values: CDR1 MDHEN, CDR2 SYDVKM. There are 14 residues in the CDR3. CDR3 nucleotides: TGTGCCATCCTTAGGGGGGGGGCCTCGGCTGGCTACACCTTC. Translation: CAILRGGASAGYTF.

The rearrangement uses TRBV21-1 and TRBJ1-5; TRBD1 is the table's D call, not checked against the DNA. TRBV21-1 is a listed pseudogene. CDR3 length: 19 amino acids. DNA of the CDR3: TGTGCCAGCAGGATTTACAGTAACACCCTTATAGAAGGCAATCAGCCCCAGCATTTT. Amino acid sequence: CASRIYSNTLIEGNQPQHF.

The rearrangement joins TRBV25-1 to TRBJ2-7, with D possibly matching TRBD1 (5 bases). The CDR3 contains 14 residues. Trimming removed 5 bases at V and 0 bases at J, with 11 bases between. Germline CDR1 is MGHDK and CDR2 is SYGVNS. The chain's CDR3 is CASSRQGSSYEQYF. The CDR3 region has the DNA TGTGCCAGCAGTCGGCAGGGCAGCTCCTACGAGCAGTACTTC.

The chain has TRBV2 and TRBJ1-1, with TRBD1 identical over 9 bases. The germline CDR1 and CDR2 sequences are SNHLY and FYNNEI. With 7 bases clipped from V and 1 base from J, the junction kept 1 base outside the gene matches. This CDR3 contains 13 residues. CDR3 region: CASKGQGNTEAFF. The CDR3 DNA reads as TGTGCCAGCAAGGGACAGGGGAACACTGAAGCTTTCTTT.

The chain carries TRBV4-1 and TRBJ1-5; 8 bases agree with TRBD1. CDR3 length: 16 residues. Germline lookup yields CDR1 MGHRA and CDR2 YSYEKL. The V and J ends lost 0 bases and 6 bases, in that order; junction bases with no gene match: 7. The CDR3 region is CASSQDQGAGFQPQHF. CDR3 nucleotides: TGCGCCAGCAGCCAAGATCAGGGGGCCGGGTTTCAGCCCCAGCATTTT.

V usage is TRBV2 and J usage is TRBJ2-5; 8 bases are shared with TRBD2. Trimming cost V 8 bases and J 5 bases; bases outside gene matches: 7. There are 13 residues in the CDR3. Germline values: CDR1 SNHLY, CDR2 FYNNEI. The CDR3 DNA reads as TGTGCCAGCCACGAGCGGGAGAAGGAGACCCAGTACTTC. This gives the protein CASHEREKETQYF.

The V gene is TRBV2, the J gene TRBJ2-3; TRBD2 agrees at 8 bases. This CDR3 region has 15 residues. From germline, CDR1 is SNHLY and CDR2 FYNNEI. V was pared by 6 bases and J by 3 bases, with 8 bases of the junction left unmatched. CDR3 sequence (DNA): TGTGCCAGCAGCGGACTAGCCGCGGGGACAGATACGCAGTATTTT. It encodes CASSGLAAGTDTQYF.

The chain combines TRBV7-8 with TRBJ1-4; no clear D. Germline V gives CDR1 SGHVS, CDR2 FQNEAQ. The CDR3 is made up of 16 amino acids. Trimming shortened V by 5 bases and J by 4 bases, and 17 bases separated the two germline ends. DNA for the CDR3: TGTGCCAGCAGCCCCAATCTTGCAGGTGATAATGAAAAACTGTTTTTT. Translating it yields CASSPNLAGDNEKLFF.

CDR3 bases: TGTGCCAGCCGAACGACAGGGCTCCTCGCGTCGGATGGCTACACCTTC. Its protein product is CASRTTGLLASDGYTF. The rearrangement joins TRBV19 to TRBJ1-2, with 7 bases lining up with TRBD1. Germline values: CDR1 LNHDA, CDR2 SQIVND (reference sequence). The CDR3 totals 16 residues. Unmatched junction bases numbered 19, after V lost 9 bases and J lost 6 bases.

The V and J genes are TRBV30 and TRBJ2-3, with TRBD2 as a possible D gene (5 bases). Germline V gives CDR1 GTSNPN, CDR2 SVGIG (reference sequence). Trimming stripped 0 bases from V and 3 bases from J, with 10 bases between. The CDR3 is 14 residues long. The CDR3 DNA reads as TGTGCCTGGAGTGTGGCAAGGAGGACAGATACGCAGTATTTT. Its protein product is CAWSVARRTDTQYF. The full variable domain, with the rest looked up from reference TRBV30 and TRBJ2-3, is SQTIHQWPATLVQPVGSPLSLECTVEGTSNPNLYWYRQAAGRGLQLLFYSVGIGQISSEVPQNLSASRPQDRQFILSSKKLLLSDSGFYLCAWSVARRTDTQYFGPGTRLTVL.

This chain's CDR3 is CASRGQRNQPQHF. The CDR3 DNA reads as TGTGCCAGCAGGGGACAGCGAAATCAGCCCCAGCATTTT. This sequence joins TRBV2 and TRBJ1-5; 7 bases map to TRBD1. V dropped 6 bases and J dropped 4; count of bases not matched to a gene: 3. Germline CDR1 and CDR2: SNHLY and FYNNEI. The CDR3 sequence is 13 residues long.

The sample holds one count of this clone. V gene TRBV9 combines with J gene TRBJ2-5; D call uncertain. V was cut by 0 bases and J by 4 bases, with 10 bases left in between. Germline V CDR1 and CDR2: SGDLS, YYNGEE. The CDR3 loop spans 14 amino acids. The CDR3 protein is CASSVDGRGETQYF. Here the CDR3 DNA reads TGTGCCAGCAGCGTAGATGGCAGAGGAGAGACCCAGTACTTC.

The J gene is TRBJ2-6, the V gene TRBV19, with 14 bases matching TRBD2. This CDR3 is built from 17 residues. The ends lost 8 bases at V and 4 bases at J; junction bases unmatched: 7. Per germline, CDR1 LNHDA and CDR2 SQIVND (reference sequence). CDR3 residues: CASRTSGGTTGANVLTF. CDR3 nucleotide sequence: TGTGCCAGTCGGACTAGCGGGGGGACCACAGGGGCCAACGTCCTGACTTTC.

The V and J genes are TRBV5-3 and TRBJ2-4; D possibly corresponds to TRBD1 (6 bases). TRBV5-3 is known as an ORF, though its function is uncertain. There are 16 residues in the CDR3. V lost 4 bases and J 0 bases, leaving 14 bases between the germline ends. The CDR3 protein is CARSMTGPLAKNIQYF. The CDR3 region has the DNA TGTGCCAGAAGCATGACAGGTCCCCTAGCCAAAAACATTCAGTACTTC.

The chain has TRBV2 and TRBJ1-1; D remains ambiguous. This CDR3 has 13 residues. V shed 6 bases and J shed 0 bases, with 8 bases lying between them. Germline CDR1 and CDR2: SNHLY and FYNNEI. CDR3 nucleotide sequence: TGTGCCAGCAGAACGGAGCTGAACACTGAAGCTTTCTTT. It translates to CASRTELNTEAFF.

The gene calls are TRBV7-8 and TRBJ1-5; the D is unclear. The CDR3 loop spans 13 amino acids. Between the trimmed V and J ends, which lost 2 bases and 9 bases, there was a span of 11 bases. Germline V gene data show CDR1 as SGHVS and CDR2 as FQNEAQ. CDR3 nucleotide sequence: TGTGCCAGCAGCTTACAATCAGGTGCGCCCCAGCATTTT. Protein: CASSLQSGAPQHF.

CDR3 loop: CASSFRGGSYNEQFF. Written as DNA, the CDR3 is TGTGCCAGTAGTTTCCGGGGGGGGTCCTACAATGAGCAGTTCTTC. The chain employs TRBV19 and TRBJ2-1; 8 bases align to TRBD2. Per the germline V gene, CDR1 is LNHDA and CDR2 is SQIVND (reference sequence). V trimming: 5 bases; J trimming: 1 base; junction bases outside the gene matches: 4. The CDR3 runs 15 residues.

The chain joins TRBV2 to TRBJ1-1, with D possibly being TRBD1 (6 bases). Trimming removed 6 bases from V and 5 bases from J, with 16 bases in between. CDR1 is SNHLY, CDR2 FYNNEI, per germline. The CDR3 consists of 14 residues. CDR3 bases: TGTGCCAGCAGGGGGGCACGGGGATGGACTGAAGCTTTCTTT. It is translated as CASRGARGWTEAFF.

The chain joins TRBV7-3 to TRBJ2-3, with TRBD2 matching over 7 bases. The V gene end was trimmed by 5 bases and the J gene end by 2 bases; junction bases not matched to a gene: 10. The CDR3 spans 16 residues. The V gene's germline CDR1 is SGHTA and CDR2 FQGTGA. The CDR3: CASSPMATSPTDTQYF. For the CDR3, the DNA is TGTGCCAGCAGCCCTATGGCGACTAGCCCCACAGATACGCAGTATTTT.

The V call is TRBV7-3, the J call TRBJ2-1; tentative D call: TRBD1 (6 bases). The CDR3 is made up of 15 amino acids. Trimming removed 0 bases at V and 6 bases at J, with 12 bases between. Germline CDR1 and CDR2: SGHTA and FQGTGA. The CDR3: CASSLTGQGSNEQFF. CDR3 bases: TGTGCCAGCAGCTTAACTGGTCAGGGGTCCAATGAGCAGTTCTTC. Complete variable domain (other parts from reference TRBV7-3 and TRBJ2-1): GAGVSQTPSNKVTEKGKYVELRCDPISGHTALYWYRQSLGQGPEFLIYFQGTGAADDSGLPNDRFFAVRPEGSVSTLKIQRTERGDSAVYLCASSLTGQGSNEQFFGPGTRLTVL.